Here is one T cell receptor (beta chain) with its context. These data come from a study of blood T cell repertoires in COVID-19. The table came from immunoSEQ multiplex PCR; TCRdb's copy has only in-frame clones and leaves some out. This table holds about 110,000 clones, 80% found once. The CDR3 has 13 amino acids. J lost 3 bases, V lost 6 bases, and 5 bases had no gene match. Sequencing used peripheral blood. The chain has TRBV12-3 or TRBV12-4 and TRBJ2-7; 7 bases map to TRBD1. The origin of this receptor is a man between 65 and 85 years old with acute or convalescent COVID-19. CDR3 region: CASSARDSYEQYF. The CDR3 DNA follows: TGTGCCAGCAGCGCACGGGACAGCTACGAGCAGTACTTC.